This TCR beta chain was sequenced during a study of T cell repertoires in cytomegalovirus infection. From the reads, TCRdb called clonotypes with MiXCR, one entry per CDR3 protein. The sample holds about 360,000 distinct CDR3 sequences, 34% seen once. With regard to this clonotype: As yet, its antigen is unknown.

This TCR was sampled from a human donor in good health (CMV status not recorded). Some clones in this sample may be carry-over from other donors' samples. The sample here was cultured PBMCs, taken from culture after CMV antigen stimulation.

This CDR3 is CASSQEPAGRGTDEQFF. CDR3 DNA: TGTGCCAGCAGCCAAGAACCAGCGGGAAGAGGGACCGATGAGCAGTTCTTC. The genes are TRBV4-2 and TRBJ2-1; the match to TRBD2 covers 7 bases. The CDR3 consists of 17 residues. V lost 0 bases, J lost 8 bases, and 13 bases stayed unmatched. Germline V gene lookup returns CDR1 LGHNA and CDR2 YNFKEQ.